These 15 T cell receptor beta chains were all obtained from the same sample, sequenced in a study of T cell clonotyping in hematopoietic cell transplantation. TCRdb keeps only in-frame clones here, not all; method: immunoSEQ multiplex PCR. Found here are tens of thousands of clones, 85% to 90% of them singletons; the top ten hold around 5.5%. Noted time point: recipient sample about 28 days before transplant, after cytoreduction. The specimen comprised peripheral blood mononuclear cells, sampled before stem cell transplant. The source of these receptors is a man in his 60s with biphenotypic leukemia. Some clones in this sample may be carry-over from other donors' samples.

This rearrangement joins TRBV19 to TRBJ1-2; 7 nucleotides match TRBD1. The CDR3 runs to 16 residues. V shed 8 bases, J shed 8 bases, and the junction held 20 bases outside the gene matches. The germline V gene has CDR1 LNHDA and CDR2 SQIVND (reference sequence). CDR3 sequence (DNA): TGTGCCAGTGGAGAAGACAGGGAAAGTTATCGCTGGGGCTACACCTTC. Protein product: CASGEDRESYRWGYTF. Drawing the rest from reference TRBV19 and TRBJ1-2, the complete variable domain is DGGITQSPKYLFRKEGQNVTLSCEQNLNHDAMYWYRQDPGQGLRLIYYSQIVNDFQKGDIAEGYSVSREKKESFPLTVTSAQKNPTAFYLCASGEDRESYRWGYTFGSGTRLTVV.

The chain uses TRBV14 and TRBJ2-5; TRBD2 is a possible D gene (6 bases). The V and J ends lost 0 bases and 5 bases respectively, with 22 bases between them. CDR1 SGHDN and CDR2 FVKESK come from the germline V gene. The CDR3 sequence is 18 residues long. The CDR3 reads CASSQDERRDRYLETQYF. CDR3 in DNA: TGTGCCAGCAGCCAAGATGAAAGGAGGGATCGATATCTCGAGACCCAGTACTTC.

The V and J genes are TRBV2 and TRBJ1-5, with D hard to call. In germline, CDR1 is SNHLY, CDR2 FYNNEI. The CDR3 length is 17 residues. V was shortened by 2 bases and J by 2 bases, with 16 bases between the two germline ends. The CDR3 DNA sequence: TGTGCCAGCAGTGAAAGCGGCCCCGTGGTAGGCAATCAGCCCCAGCATTTT. This translates into CASSESGPVVGNQPQHF.

The rearrangement links TRBV6-5 to TRBJ2-7, with 9 bases fitting TRBD1. V was clipped by 8 bases and J by 4 bases; unmatched bases: 9. Germline loops: CDR1 MNHEY, CDR2 SVGAGI. There are 14 residues in the CDR3. The CDR3 spells CASLSGQGFYEQYF. CDR3 coding DNA: TGTGCCAGCCTAAGCGGACAGGGGTTTTACGAGCAGTACTTC.

This chain uses TRBV13 with TRBJ2-1; D is ambiguous. Germline CDR1 reads PRHDT; CDR2 reads FYEKMQ (reference sequence). Deletions cut 5 bases from V and 0 bases from J, with 17 bases between. The CDR3 runs 17 residues. The CDR3 protein is CASSTRLDLSSYNEQFF. In nucleotides, the CDR3 is TGTGCCAGCAGCACCCGACTCGACCTAAGCTCCTACAATGAGCAGTTCTTC.

J is TRBJ2-5 and V is TRBV7-2; TRBD2 agrees at 8 bases. Unmatched junction bases numbered 8, after V lost 1 base and J lost 4 bases. This CDR3 contains 16 residues. Looked up from germline, CDR1 is SGHTA and CDR2 is FQGNSA. CDR3: CASSLVLAEGGETQYF. The CDR3, as DNA: TGTGCCAGCAGCTTAGTACTAGCGGAGGGCGGAGAGACCCAGTACTTC.

The V call is TRBV2, the J call TRBJ1-5, with D unresolved. The CDR3 runs to 14 residues. The V and J ends lost 5 bases and 5 bases respectively, with 13 bases between them. Germline loops: CDR1 SNHLY, CDR2 FYNNEI. The CDR3 is CASSPYGLHQPQHF. The CDR3 region has the DNA TGTGCCAGCAGTCCTTACGGACTCCATCAGCCCCAGCATTTT.

This clone came up once. V usage is TRBV6-1 and J usage is TRBJ1-2; D is unclear. This CDR3 comprises 13 residues. Germline loops: CDR1 MNHNS, CDR2 SASEGT. The V gene lost 3 bases and the J gene lost 4 bases, with 9 bases spanning the gap. The DNA for the CDR3 is TGTGCCAGCAGTGACGGACCGTTCTATGGCTACACCTTC. Translation: CASSDGPFYGYTF.

This clone was observed a single time. The chain has TRBV5-6 and TRBJ2-1, with D hard to call. The CDR3 has 14 residues. Looked up from germline, CDR1 is SGHDT and CDR2 is YYEEEE. Trimming left V 2 bases short and J 5 bases short, with 11 bases between. The CDR3 DNA follows: TGTGCCAGCAGCTTATCGGGTGTGCACAATGAGCAGTTCTTC. Translation gives CASSLSGVHNEQFF.

Notes on this clone: A read error may produce the germline difference seen at one junction end. The rearrangement uses TRBV5-1 and TRBJ2-1, with a tentative D call TRBD2 (6 bases). This CDR3 spans 12 amino acids. Germline CDR1 reads SGHRS; CDR2 reads YFSETQ. The CDR3 sequence is CASSLRSREPIF. For the CDR3, the DNA is TGCGCCAGCAGCTTGAGGTCTCGGGAGCCAATCTTC.

The rearrangement links TRBV5-4 to TRBJ2-3; the match to TRBD2 covers 7 bases. Per the germline V gene, CDR1 is SGHNT and CDR2 is YYREEE (reference sequence). The CDR3 consists of 14 residues. With 2 bases clipped from V and 1 base from J, the junction kept 1 base outside the gene matches. CDR3 sequence (DNA): TGTGCCAGCAGCTTCCGGGAGGGCACAGATACGCAGTATTTT. This codes for CASSFREGTDTQYF.

The J gene is TRBJ2-3, the V gene TRBV19; 13 bases align to TRBD2. The J segment lost 1 base and the V segment lost 4 bases, leaving 5 bases of the junction unmatched. The CDR3 has 17 residues. Germline V gene data show CDR1 as LNHDA and CDR2 as SQIVND (reference sequence). CDR3 nucleotides: TGTGCCAGTAGTACTAGGGGGACTAGCGGGGGCACAGATACGCAGTATTTT. Its protein product is CASSTRGTSGGTDTQYF.

J is TRBJ2-7 and V is TRBV5-1, with 9 bases fitting TRBD2. The germline V gene has CDR1 SGHRS and CDR2 YFSETQ. J lost 7 bases, V lost 2 bases, and 13 bases had no gene match. The length of the CDR3 is 16 residues. The CDR3 here is CASSFLAGASGGEQYF. The CDR3 bases are TGCGCCAGCAGCTTTTTAGCGGGAGCCTCCGGGGGAGAGCAGTACTTC.

The V gene is TRBV28, the J gene TRBJ2-2; D gene ambiguous. V was shortened by 6 bases and J by 7 bases, with 12 bases between the two germline ends. CDR1 is MDHEN and CDR2 is SYDVKM in the germline V gene. The length of the CDR3 is 13 residues. CDR3 in amino acids: CASRSTSYGELFF. In nucleotides, the CDR3 is TGTGCCAGCAGATCGACCAGTTACGGGGAGCTGTTTTTT.

The chain employs TRBV25-1 and TRBJ1-2, with D unclear. The CDR3 extends over 14 amino acids. Trimming shortened V by 3 bases and J by 6 bases, and 14 bases separated the two germline ends. Germline lookup yields CDR1 MGHDK and CDR2 SYGVNS. The CDR3 DNA is TGTGCCAGCAGTGATGGGGAGGAGGGCGATGGCTACACCTTC. The encoded protein is CASSDGEEGDGYTF.